A single sample is the source of the 27 T cell receptor beta chains below, sequenced in a study of T cell responses to AZD1222 COVID-19 vaccine. Libraries were prepared by immunoSEQ multiplex PCR; TCRdb keeps only in-frame clonotypes and omits some of them. The sample records over 70,000 clones, roughly 87% being singletons. Sequenced material: peripheral blood, taken 28 days after the second AZD1222 dose. Every receptor here comes from an adult who received the AZD1222 COVID-19 vaccine.

In this sample, this clone turned up once. The chain employs TRBV7-9 and TRBJ1-4; D unresolved. Germline-derived CDR1 and CDR2 are SEHNR and FQNEAQ (reference sequence). Trimming pared 5 bases from V and 10 bases from J, leaving 20 bases between. The CDR3 covers 15 residues. As DNA, the CDR3 is TGTGCCAGCAGCCCTGCGGACCAGGCAGGTGCAAAACTGTTTTTT. Protein sequence: CASSPADQAGAKLFF.

This chain uses TRBV3-1 (or the pseudogene TRBV3-2) with TRBJ2-3; TRBD2 agrees at 7 bases. Trimming at V came to 4 bases and at J to 4 bases, leaving 5 bases not matched to a gene. Per the germline V gene, CDR1 is LGHDT and CDR2 is YNNKEL (reference sequence). The length of the CDR3 is 14 residues. For the CDR3, the DNA is TGTGCCAGCAGCCCTAGGGGAGGGGCAGATACGCAGTATTTT. Translated, it gives CASSPRGGADTQYF.

The rearrangement joins TRBV2 to TRBJ1-2; D possibly corresponds to TRBD1 (5 bases). The V end was cut by 0 bases, the J end by 5 bases, with 16 bases between. The V gene's germline CDR1 is SNHLY and CDR2 FYNNEI. The CDR3 is made up of 16 amino acids. In DNA, the CDR3 is TGTGCCAGCAGTGAAGCGGGGAAGGGGCCCCCTTATGGCTACACCTTC. It is translated as CASSEAGKGPPYGYTF.

The chain carries TRBV6-5 and TRBJ2-5; TRBD2 agrees at 7 bases. From germline, CDR1 is MNHEY and CDR2 SVGAGI. V lost 8 bases, J lost 5 bases, and 11 bases stayed unmatched. This CDR3 comprises 14 residues. The CDR3 bases are TGTGCCAGCTCGTGGGTCGCGGGGGAGGAGACCCAGTACTTC. Protein: CASSWVAGEETQYF.

This clone was picked up one time. The chain employs TRBV6-5 and TRBJ2-1, with D perhaps matching TRBD2 (6 bases). The germline V gene encodes CDR1 MNHEY and CDR2 SVGAGI. The ends were cut back, 7 bases at V and 4 bases at J, with 14 bases in the middle. The CDR3 has 14 residues. The CDR3 DNA sequence: TGTGCCAGCACGGGGGACCAACGATACAATGAGCAGTTCTTC. Its protein is CASTGDQRYNEQFF.

The genes are TRBV28 and TRBJ2-1; the D call may be TRBD1 or TRBD2 (6 bases each). V dropped 3 bases and J dropped 7 bases, with 13 bases sitting between them. This CDR3 has 14 residues. Germline lookup yields CDR1 MDHEN and CDR2 SYDVKM. CDR3 nucleotide sequence: TGTGCCAGCAGTTTGGGGGGCGCGCGGAATGAGCAGTTCTTC. This gives the protein CASSLGGARNEQFF.

The chain combines TRBV11-3 with TRBJ1-1; tentative D call: TRBD1 (6 bases). The CDR3 length is 15 residues. From germline, CDR1 is SGHNT and CDR2 YENEEA. The ends were cut back, 7 bases at V and 0 bases at J, with 15 bases in the middle. The CDR3 loop reads CASKRQADMNTEAFF. The CDR3 bases are TGTGCCAGCAAAAGACAGGCAGACATGAACACTGAAGCTTTCTTT.

Comment on this clone: Within the sample, other DNA sequences also encode this same CDR3. The J gene is TRBJ2-7, the V gene TRBV5-1; TRBD2 is a possible D gene (6 bases). Germline assignment: CDR1 SGHRS and CDR2 YFSETQ. Trimming cost V 0 bases and J 2 bases, with 9 bases left between them. The CDR3 length is 14 residues. This chain's CDR3 is CASSLEAGTYEQYF. The DNA for the CDR3 is TGCGCCAGCAGCTTGGAGGCGGGAACCTACGAGCAGTACTTC. The full variable domain, completed using reference TRBV5-1 and TRBJ2-7, is KAGVTQTPRYLIKTRGQQVTLSCSPISGHRSVSWYQQTPGQGLQFLFEYFSETQRNKGNFPGRFSGRQFSNSRSEMNVSTLELGDSALYLCASSLEAGTYEQYFGPGTRLTVT.

The gene calls are TRBV23-1 and TRBJ2-7; weak D call: TRBD2 (5 bases). TRBV23-1 is flagged as an ORF with uncertain function. Trimming removed 2 bases at V and 4 bases at J, with 24 bases between. This CDR3 spans 18 amino acids. This CDR3 is CASSQPTVLRDPPYEQYF. CDR3 DNA: TGCGCCAGCAGTCAACCGACGGTTCTTCGGGATCCACCTTACGAGCAGTACTTC.

The V gene is TRBV18, the J gene TRBJ1-2, with 8 bases lining up with TRBD1. Germline V gene sequence: CDR1 KGHSH, CDR2 LQKENI. J gave up 2 bases and V 3 bases, and 5 bases lay outside the gene matches. CDR3 size: 15 residues. The CDR3 region has the DNA TGTGCCAGCTCACCGACAGGGGAAAACAACTATGGCTACACCTTC. Its translation is CASSPTGENNYGYTF.

V and J are TRBV19 and TRBJ2-2; D possibly uses TRBD1 or TRBD2 (5 bases each). Germline CDR1 is LNHDA and CDR2 is SQIVND (reference sequence). V lost 5 bases to trimming and J lost 1 base, with 11 bases between them. The CDR3 totals 15 residues. CDR3 sequence: CASSEGSVNTGELFF. CDR3 DNA: TGTGCCAGTAGTGAGGGGAGTGTGAACACCGGGGAGCTGTTTTTT.

This chain uses TRBV19 with TRBJ2-2; D unclear. CDR3 size: 13 residues. Deletions cut 8 bases from V and 0 bases from J, with 7 bases between. CDR1 LNHDA and CDR2 SQIVND come from the germline V gene (reference sequence). CDR3 residues: CASASANTGELFF. CDR3 nucleotides: TGTGCCAGTGCTTCCGCGAACACCGGGGAGCTGTTTTTT.

CDR3 loop: CASSLLASGNQPQHF. CDR3 DNA sequence: TGTGCCAGCAGTTTACTGGCGTCTGGCAATCAGCCCCAGCATTTT. V and J are TRBV27 and TRBJ1-5; no clear D. With 2 bases removed from V and 2 bases from J, the gap between germline ends came to 10 bases. Germline loops: CDR1 MNHEY, CDR2 SMNVEV (reference sequence). The CDR3 is 15 residues long.

This clone has a single count. The rearrangement joins TRBV7-9 to TRBJ2-1, with 8 bases lining up with TRBD1. The length of the CDR3 is 14 residues. The ends lost 5 bases at V and 5 bases at J; junction bases unmatched: 5. Germline lookup yields CDR1 SEHNR and CDR2 FQNEAQ (reference sequence). DNA for the CDR3: TGTGCCAGCAGCCCCCTGGACAGGGACAATGAGCAGTTCTTC. Amino acids: CASSPLDRDNEQFF.

This clone came up once. The chain links TRBV9 to TRBJ1-6, with D perhaps TRBD1 (5 bases). V lost 0 bases and J lost 4, with 14 bases in between. This CDR3 is 17 amino acids long. The germline V gene encodes CDR1 SGDLS and CDR2 YYNGEE. CDR3 protein: CASSVEGRADYNSPLHF. The DNA for the CDR3 is TGTGCCAGCAGCGTAGAGGGCAGGGCCGATTATAATTCACCCCTCCACTTT.

The gene calls are TRBV3-1 (or the pseudogene TRBV3-2) and TRBJ1-6; maybe TRBD1 (6 bases). Deletions cut 4 bases from V and 7 bases from J, with 17 bases between. CDR1 is LGHDT and CDR2 is YNNKEL in the germline V gene (reference sequence). This CDR3 comprises 16 residues. Here the CDR3 reads CASSRVGGARNSPLHF. CDR3 DNA sequence: TGTGCCAGCAGCCGGGTGGGGGGGGCGAGGAATTCACCCCTCCACTTT.

The gene calls are TRBV11-3 and TRBJ2-7, with 9 bases lining up with TRBD1. CDR1 is SGHNT and CDR2 is YENEEA in the germline V gene. With V trimmed by 5 bases and J by 5 bases, 10 bases remained unmatched. The CDR3 is made up of 15 amino acids. The CDR3 spells CASSVSGQGMDEQYV. The DNA of the CDR3 is TGTGCCAGCAGCGTCTCCGGACAGGGGATGGACGAGCAGTACGTC.

The V gene is TRBV18, the J gene TRBJ1-2, with D tentatively TRBD1 (5 bases). The V end lost 1 base, the J end lost 2 bases, and 8 bases lay between the germline ends. Germline V gives CDR1 KGHSH, CDR2 LQKENI. The CDR3 spans 14 residues. As DNA, the CDR3 is TGTGCCAGCTCACCACGGCAGGGCAACTATGGCTACACCTTC. Its translation is CASSPRQGNYGYTF.

The chain's CDR3 is CASSKEDREGQPQHF. The CDR3, as DNA: TGTGCCAGCAGCAAAGAGGACAGGGAAGGTCAGCCCCAGCATTTT. The chain joins TRBV21-1 to TRBJ1-5; whether TRBD1, the table's D call, matches the DNA was not checked. TRBV21-1 is deemed a pseudogene. The CDR3 sequence is 15 residues long.

The genes are TRBV7-2 and TRBJ1-4, with TRBD1 identical over 7 bases. Trimming cost V 1 base and J 9 bases; bases outside gene matches: 2. Germline CDR1 and CDR2: SGHTA and FQGNSA. The CDR3 is made up of 13 amino acids. The CDR3 here is CASSLGGGQKLFF. CDR3 DNA sequence: TGTGCCAGCAGCTTAGGAGGGGGCCAAAAACTGTTTTTT.

The V gene is TRBV5-1, the J gene TRBJ1-1; TRBD1 aligns across 7 bases. CDR1 SGHRS and CDR2 YFSETQ come from the germline V gene. Trimming removed 3 bases from V and 1 base from J; junction bases left unmatched: 6. The CDR3 length is 15 residues. The CDR3 sequence: CASSWTGEGNTEAFF. CDR3 bases: TGCGCCAGCAGCTGGACAGGAGAGGGGAACACTGAAGCTTTCTTT.

V is TRBV11-3 and J is TRBJ1-1, with D maybe TRBD1 (5 bases). Deletions cut 5 bases from V and 1 base from J, with 14 bases between. The CDR3 covers 15 residues. From germline, CDR1 is SGHNT and CDR2 YENEEA. The CDR3 bases are TGTGCCAGCAGCGTCTCAGGGAGTGGGAACACTGAAGCTTTCTTT. Protein product: CASSVSGSGNTEAFF.

The chain combines TRBV15 with TRBJ1-5; 9 nucleotides match TRBD1. Germline-derived CDR1 and CDR2 are LNHNV and YYDKDF (reference sequence). This CDR3 spans 13 amino acids. The V segment lost 3 bases and the J segment 9 bases; nucleotides outside the gene matches: 3. CDR3 residues: CATSRGQGWPQHF. The DNA for the CDR3 is TGTGCCACCAGCAGGGGACAGGGCTGGCCCCAGCATTTT.

This clone was found a few times. V usage is TRBV28 and J usage is TRBJ2-1; D not certain. V lost 4 bases and J lost 0, with 7 bases in between. Germline CDR1 reads MDHEN; CDR2 reads SYDVKM. The CDR3 sequence is 14 residues long. In nucleotides, the CDR3 is TGTGCCAGCAGTTACGGAGACTCCTACAATGAGCAGTTCTTC. Residues: CASSYGDSYNEQFF.

V and J are TRBV14 and TRBJ2-2, with D possibly TRBD1 on 6 matching bases. CDR1 is SGHDN, CDR2 FVKESK, per germline. Trimming cost V 2 bases and J 3 bases, with 7 bases left between them. The CDR3 contains 14 residues. CDR3 in DNA: TGTGCCAGCAGCCAATACAGGGACACCGGGGAGCTGTTTTTT. As protein: CASSQYRDTGELFF.

The V gene is TRBV5-6, the J gene TRBJ2-2, with D possibly being TRBD2 (5 bases). The CDR3 extends over 13 amino acids. The V end lost 5 bases, the J end lost 1 base, and 6 bases lay between the germline ends. Germline V lookup: CDR1 SGHDT, CDR2 YYEEEE. Here the CDR3 reads CASRGVNTGELFF. CDR3 DNA sequence: TGTGCCAGCAGGGGAGTGAACACCGGGGAGCTGTTTTTT.

This chain connects TRBV6-6 to TRBJ1-2, with 7 bases matching TRBD1. The CDR3 contains 17 residues. Germline trimming cut 5 bases from V and 0 bases from J; bases unmatched to any gene: 12. Germline V lookup: CDR1 MNHNY, CDR2 SVGAGI (reference sequence). CDR3 coding DNA: TGTGCCAGCAGTCACGGACAGGCCCCGCGGCCTAACTATGGCTACACCTTC. Translation gives CASSHGQAPRPNYGYTF.